What follows is one TCR beta chain and its context. Its antigen remains unidentified. These data originate in a study of cytomegalovirus exposure and HLA in healthy donors. Study findings and constraints: It was reported that the classifier diagnosed cytomegalovirus status with high specificity and sensitivity in both the original and validation cohorts.

The PCR ran on 60 Vbeta and 13 Jbeta primers. Sequencing used immunoSEQ multiplex PCR; TCRdb keeps in-frame clones, though not all of them. This sample has more than 200,000 clones, with about 75% found just once. The CDR3 covers 20 residues. The germline V gene has CDR1 SGHTA and CDR2 FQGNSA. V lost 0 bases to trimming and J lost 6 bases; unmatched junction nucleotides: 16. The clonotype was recovered from a male donor in good health and CMV-seronegative. What was sequenced was PBMCs. The gene calls are TRBV7-2 and TRBJ2-2; 10 positions agree with TRBD2. CDR3 protein: CASSLAGASGSPFMAGELFF. The CDR3 nucleotides are TGTGCCAGCAGCTTAGCGGGGGCTAGCGGGAGCCCCTTTATGGCCGGGGAGCTGTTTTTT.